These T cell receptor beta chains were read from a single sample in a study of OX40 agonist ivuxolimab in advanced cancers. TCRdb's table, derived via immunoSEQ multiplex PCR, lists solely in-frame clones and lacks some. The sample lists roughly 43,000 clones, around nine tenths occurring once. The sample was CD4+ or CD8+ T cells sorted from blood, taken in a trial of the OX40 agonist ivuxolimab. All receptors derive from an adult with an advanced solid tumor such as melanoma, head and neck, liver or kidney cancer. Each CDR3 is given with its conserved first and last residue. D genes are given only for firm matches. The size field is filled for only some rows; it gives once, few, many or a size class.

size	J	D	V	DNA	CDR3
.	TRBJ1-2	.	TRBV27	TGTGCCAGCAGTCCCCTTTTTGAAGTGGTCAACTATGGCTACACCTTC	CASSPLFEVVNYGYTF
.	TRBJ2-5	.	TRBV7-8	TGTGCCAGCAGCTTAAGGCAGACCTCCCAAGAGACCCAGTACTTC	CASSLRQTSQETQYF
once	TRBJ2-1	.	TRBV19	TGTGCCAGTAGTATAGATGATGCCGTTTTCTCCTACAATGAGCAGTTCTTC	CASSIDDAVFSYNEQFF
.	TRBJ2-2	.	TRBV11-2	TGTGCCAGCAGCTTATCGGTGGGAGCCACCCCCACCGGGGAGCTGTTTTTT	CASSLSVGATPTGELFF
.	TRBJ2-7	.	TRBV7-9	TGTGCCAGCAGCTTAGGGGTCTACGAGCAGTACTTC	CASSLGVYEQYF
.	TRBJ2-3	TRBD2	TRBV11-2	TGTGCCAGCAGCTTAGATCTGTGGGAGGGGACTAGCACAGATACGCAGTATTTT	CASSLDLWEGTSTDTQYF
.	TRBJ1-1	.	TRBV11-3	TGTGCCAGCAGCTTAGACCATGGGAACACTGAAGCTTTCTTT	CASSLDHGNTEAFF
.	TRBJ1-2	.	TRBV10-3	TGTGCCATCAGTGAGTTGGCAGCCAACTATGGCTACACCTTC	CAISELAANYGYTF
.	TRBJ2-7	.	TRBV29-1	TGCAGCGCCGCCATACAGGGAAGTGCCTACGAGCAGTACTTC	CSAAIQGSAYEQYF
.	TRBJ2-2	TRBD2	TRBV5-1	TGCGCCAGCAGCTACCCGGGGGGGGTAGGCACCGGGGAGCTGTTTTTT	CASSYPGGVGTGELFF
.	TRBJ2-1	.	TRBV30	TGTGCCTGGAGTACAGGGTTTTATGAGCAGTTCTTC	CAWSTGFYEQFF
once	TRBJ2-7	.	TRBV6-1	TGTGCCAGCAATCCCCTAGGGCAGGCAAACGAGCAGTACTTC	CASNPLGQANEQYF
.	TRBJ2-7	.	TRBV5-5	TGTGCCAGCACCCTTGCGACGGGGAGCTCCTACGAGCAGTACTTC	CASTLATGSSYEQYF
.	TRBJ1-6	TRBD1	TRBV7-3	TGTGCCAGCGGCGCAACCGGGACAGGGGGTTCACCCCTCCACTTT	CASGATGTGGSPLHF